This record covers a single TCR beta chain. Losses at the gene ends were 3 bases for V and 4 bases for J; bases not matched to a gene: 9. This CDR3 comprises 15 residues. Germline V gene sequence: CDR1 SGDLS, CDR2 YYNGEE. This sample is drawn from a study of human versus mouse CDR3 diversity and MHC coevolution. Generated by immunoSEQ multiplex PCR, the TCRdb table keeps only in-frame clones and is missing some. The sample holds tens of thousands of clones, around 94% seen once. Sequencing was carried out using naive CD4+ T cells from blood. Subset meaning: CD45RO-negative CD62L-positive naive CD4 T cells. The TCR comes from a person aged 55-75 years in good health. This chain joins TRBV9 and TRBJ2-5; 7 positions match TRBD1. The CDR3 loop is CASSAHTGVVETQYF. In DNA, the CDR3 is TGTGCCAGCAGCGCGCATACAGGGGTTGTAGAGACCCAGTACTTC.